A single sample is the source of the 25 T cell receptor beta chains below, sequenced in a study of blood T cell repertoires in COVID-19. Method: immunoSEQ multiplex PCR; TCRdb's copy keeps in-frame clones and lacks some. The profile shows hundreds of thousands of clones, roughly 90% of them singletons. Sequencing was carried out using peripheral blood. The receptors shown here come from a woman aged 30 to 39 with COVID-19, enrolled during active disease.

In DNA form, the CDR3 reads TGTGCCAGCAGCTTATCGGTAAGCTCCTACAATGAGCAGTTCTTC. As protein: CASSLSVSSYNEQFF. The chain carries TRBV5-5 and TRBJ2-1, with unresolved D. V lost 2 bases to trimming and J lost 0 bases, with 9 bases between them. CDR3 length: 15 residues. Germline-derived CDR1 and CDR2 are SGHKS and YYEKEE (reference sequence).

The chain recombines TRBV4-1 with TRBJ2-3; D is perhaps TRBD2 (6 bases). This CDR3 is built from 16 residues. V was clipped by 1 base and J by 1 base, with 12 bases between them. Per the germline V gene, CDR1 is MGHRA and CDR2 is YSYEKL. CDR3 region: CASSQGLGGGTDTQYF. Here the CDR3 DNA reads TGCGCCAGCAGCCAAGGTCTCGGCGGGGGCACAGATACGCAGTATTTT.

This clone is a singleton in its sample. V and J are TRBV28 and TRBJ1-1; maybe TRBD1 (5 bases). V was trimmed by 7 bases and J by 5 bases, leaving 11 bases between them. The CDR3 is 12 residues long. Looked up from germline, CDR1 is MDHEN and CDR2 is SYDVKM. In DNA form, the CDR3 reads TGTGCCAGCACCCAGGGAAATACTGAAGCTTTCTTT. Translating gives CASTQGNTEAFF.

This rearrangement joins TRBV7-9 to TRBJ2-5, with TRBD2 identical over 9 bases. Germline assignment: CDR1 SEHNR and CDR2 FQNEAQ (reference sequence). CDR3 size: 17 residues. Unmatched junction bases numbered 7, after V lost 0 bases and J lost 2 bases. The CDR3 DNA reads as TGTGCCAGCAGCTTAGCAGGGATAGCGGGAGCGCAAGAGACCCAGTACTTC. It yields the protein CASSLAGIAGAQETQYF.

The chain has TRBV3-1 (or the pseudogene TRBV3-2) and TRBJ1-2, with D tentatively TRBD1 (6 bases). The germline V gene encodes CDR1 LGHDT and CDR2 YNNKEL (reference sequence). CDR3 length equals 13 residues. V was clipped by 4 bases and J by 8 bases, with 14 bases between them. DNA of the CDR3: TGTGCCAGCAGCCGGGGTAGACAGGCCGGCTACACCTTC. As protein: CASSRGRQAGYTF.

The chain recombines TRBV28 with TRBJ1-3, with D possibly TRBD1 on 5 matching bases. V lost 6 bases to trimming and J lost 1 base, with 10 bases between them. Germline CDR1 reads MDHEN; CDR2 reads SYDVKM. The CDR3 is 14 amino acids. CDR3 bases: TGTGCCAGCAGGTCTACAGGTTCTGGAAACACCATATATTTT. It specifies CASRSTGSGNTIYF.

The sample holds a few counts of this clone. The chain uses TRBV2 and TRBJ1-5; TRBD1 agrees at 7 bases. CDR1 is SNHLY and CDR2 is FYNNEI in the germline V gene. CDR3 size: 15 residues. Losses at the gene ends were 4 bases for V and 6 bases for J; bases not matched to a gene: 9. CDR3 sequence (DNA): TGTGCCAGCAGTGGTTTAACAGGGGTACCTCAGCCCCAGCATTTT. As protein: CASSGLTGVPQPQHF.

The chain uses TRBV5-1 and TRBJ2-3, with TRBD2 matching 13 bases. Germline assignment: CDR1 SGHRS and CDR2 YFSETQ. Trimming removed 1 base from V and 2 bases from J; junction bases left unmatched: 4. This CDR3 spans 17 amino acids. The CDR3 nucleotides read TGCGCCAGCAGCTTGCTACTAGCGGGAGGGTCCACAGATACGCAGTATTTT. Its translation is CASSLLLAGGSTDTQYF.

This clone was picked up a small number of times. The chain links TRBV5-4 to TRBJ2-5, with a weak D call TRBD1 (6 bases). The CDR3 loop spans 14 amino acids. V lost 6 bases, J lost 5 bases, and 17 bases lay in between. Germline V gene data show CDR1 as SGHNT and CDR2 as YYREEE (reference sequence). CDR3 nucleotide sequence: TGTGCCAGCACGACGAAGACAGGCAAGGAGACCCAGTACTTC. Protein: CASTTKTGKETQYF.

The genes are TRBV11-2 and TRBJ2-5, with 7 positions matching TRBD1. CDR3 length: 15 amino acids. The junction had 5 bases not matched to a gene; V was cut back by 3 bases and J by 1 base. CDR1 is SGHAT, CDR2 FQNNGV, per germline. The CDR3: CASSFVTGVQETQYF. The DNA for the CDR3 is TGTGCCAGCAGCTTCGTAACAGGGGTCCAAGAGACCCAGTACTTC.

The rearrangement uses TRBV2 and TRBJ2-3; D is ambiguous. Looked up from germline, CDR1 is SNHLY and CDR2 is FYNNEI. Trimming left V 5 bases short and J 6 bases short, with 9 bases between. The CDR3 consists of 12 residues. The CDR3 sequence is CASSPERDTQYF. The CDR3 nucleotides are TGTGCCAGCAGTCCAGAGAGGGATACGCAGTATTTT.

The V and J genes are TRBV3-1 (or the pseudogene TRBV3-2) and TRBJ2-1; 14 bases are shared with TRBD2. V lost 4 bases and J lost 6; bases outside the gene matches: 2. This CDR3 has 15 residues. Germline V gene sequence: CDR1 LGHDT, CDR2 YNNKEL (reference sequence). CDR3 region: CASSLGLAGVNEQFF. The CDR3 DNA follows: TGTGCCAGCAGCCTGGGACTAGCGGGAGTCAATGAGCAGTTCTTC.

The rearrangement uses TRBV19 and TRBJ2-7; D not certain. V lost 10 bases, J lost 4 bases, and 11 bases lay in between. CDR3 length: 11 amino acids. Germline CDR1 LNHDA, CDR2 SQIVND (reference sequence). For the CDR3, the DNA is TGTGCCACCTCCTCCACATACGAGCAGTACTTC. Residues: CATSSTYEQYF.

The J gene is TRBJ2-7, the V gene TRBV11-2; D is unclear. V was clipped by 5 bases and J by 3 bases, with 11 bases between them. There are 13 residues in the CDR3. CDR1 and CDR2 from the germline V gene are SGHAT and FQNNGV. The CDR3 DNA is TGTGCCAGCAGCCCCAGTCCAATCTACGAGCAGTACTTC. This encodes CASSPSPIYEQYF.

In its sample, this clone was seen a few times. This chain joins TRBV10-3 and TRBJ2-2; a possible D gene is TRBD2 (5 bases). The V gene's germline CDR1 is ENHRY and CDR2 SYGVKD. V lost 2 bases and J lost 3, with 7 bases in between. The CDR3 sequence is 14 residues long. Here the CDR3 reads CAISEGLHTGELFF. CDR3 DNA: TGTGCCATCAGTGAGGGACTCCACACCGGGGAGCTGTTTTTT.

A note on this clone: Other DNA sequences of this sample code for an identical CDR3. This sequence joins TRBV19 and TRBJ1-5; D not certain. Deletions cut 1 base from V and 7 bases from J, with 5 bases between. Looked up from germline, CDR1 is LNHDA and CDR2 is SQIVND (reference sequence). This CDR3 has 12 amino acids. DNA of the CDR3: TGTGCCAGTAGTATAGGTTTACAGCCCCAGCATTTT. Translated, it gives CASSIGLQPQHF.

V is TRBV6-6 and J is TRBJ2-7, with D possibly being TRBD2 (5 bases). Germline CDR1 reads MNHNY; CDR2 reads SVGAGI (reference sequence). This CDR3 contains 11 residues. Trimming took 5 bases from V and 8 from J, leaving 10 bases between them. As DNA, the CDR3 is TGTGCCAGCAGTGACCAGCGGCAGCAGTACTTC. Translated: CASSDQRQQYF.

There are a few counts of this clone. The V call is TRBV4-1, the J call TRBJ2-1; D is possibly TRBD2 (5 bases). This CDR3 has 15 amino acids. The V gene's germline CDR1 is MGHRA and CDR2 YSYEKL. V lost 5 bases to trimming and J lost 8 bases, with 19 bases between them. CDR3 sequence: CASSRGLSSVDEQFF. CDR3 in DNA: TGCGCCAGCAGCAGAGGACTGAGTAGTGTCGATGAGCAGTTCTTC.

The V and J genes are TRBV2 and TRBJ2-3; 7 bases fit TRBD1. J gave up 4 bases and V 5 bases, and 9 bases lay outside the gene matches. In germline, CDR1 is SNHLY, CDR2 FYNNEI. This CDR3 region has 15 residues. The CDR3 spells CASSTYRGGADTQYF. Here the CDR3 DNA reads TGTGCCAGCAGTACCTACAGGGGCGGCGCAGATACGCAGTATTTT.

In this sample, this clone turned up a few times. This CDR3 is CASSPLAGELSEQFF. The CDR3 bases are TGTGCCAGCAGCCCTTTAGCGGGGGAACTCTCTGAGCAGTTCTTC. The V gene is TRBV14, the J gene TRBJ2-1; TRBD2 matches 9 bases. V shed 4 bases and J 9 bases; nucleotides not matched to a gene: 10. CDR3 length: 15 residues. Germline lookup yields CDR1 SGHDN and CDR2 FVKESK.

This clone is a singleton in its sample. J is TRBJ2-1 and V is TRBV7-2, with 9 bases identical to TRBD2. V shed 3 bases, J shed 4 bases, and the junction held 4 bases outside the gene matches. The germline CDR1 and CDR2 sequences are SGHTA and FQGNSA. The CDR3 consists of 15 residues. CDR3 bases: TGTGCCAGCAGCTTCCGGACTAGCGCATACAATGAGCAGTTCTTC. Residues: CASSFRTSAYNEQFF.

The chain is built from TRBV6-5 and TRBJ1-1; 11 bases map to TRBD1. This CDR3 has 16 amino acids. Germline V gene sequence: CDR1 MNHEY, CDR2 SVGAGI. The junction had 5 bases not matched to a gene; V was cut back by 0 bases and J by 5 bases. CDR3 sequence reads: CASSYSGQGAVTEAFF. CDR3 sequence (DNA): TGTGCCAGCAGTTACTCAGGACAGGGGGCTGTAACTGAAGCTTTCTTT.

This clone was seen just once. The CDR3 spells CASGQGLAGNEQYF. The CDR3 bases are TGTGCCAGCGGACAGGGACTAGCGGGTAACGAGCAGTACTTC. This chain joins TRBV11-2 and TRBJ2-7; 12 bases align to TRBD2. V shed 8 bases, J shed 5 bases, and the junction held 7 bases outside the gene matches. The CDR3 covers 14 residues. In germline, CDR1 is SGHAT, CDR2 FQNNGV.

This sequence joins TRBV19 and TRBJ2-1, with D possibly matching TRBD2 (6 bases). This CDR3 comprises 14 residues. V shed 3 bases and J shed 6 bases, with 12 bases lying between them. Germline values: CDR1 LNHDA, CDR2 SQIVND (reference sequence). CDR3 protein: CASSMGGPPNEQFF. In DNA, the CDR3 is TGTGCCAGTAGTATGGGGGGACCCCCCAATGAGCAGTTCTTC.

The chain combines TRBV9 with TRBJ1-5; D might be TRBD1 (6 bases). The V and J ends lost 3 bases and 3 bases respectively, with 10 bases between them. CDR1 and CDR2 (germline): SGDLS, YYNGEE. The CDR3 extends over 14 amino acids. The CDR3 here is CASSAQGFNQPQHF. Here the CDR3 DNA reads TGTGCCAGCAGCGCCCAGGGGTTCAATCAGCCCCAGCATTTT.